This T cell receptor (beta chain) was obtained from a study of CD8 T cells in ankylosing spondylitis. Notes on the study in general: Made up of eight highly homologous variants, a TCR beta motif appeared characteristic of ankylosing spondylitis blood. Significant enrichment of disease-linked clones was reportedly seen in matched ankylosing spondylitis synovial fluid. Certain motif variants had earlier been reported in reactive arthritis synovial fluid and blood. Clones linked to the disease showed a CD8+ phenotype. They occurred at relatively low frequencies in peripheral blood.

As to this clonotype: The antigen is unknown.

Germline V gives CDR1 DFQATT, CDR2 SNEGSKA (reference sequence). V lost 6 bases, J lost 0 bases, and 18 bases lay in between. CDR3 length equals 16 residues. Each TCR beta library was made by quantitative 5'-RACE that incorporated molecular barcodes. A single record per CDR3 protein comes from TCRdb applying MiXCR to the 5' RACE reads. This sample has some 840,000 distinct CDR3 sequences, with roughly 10% found just once. V usage is TRBV20-1 and J usage is TRBJ2-1; D might be TRBD1 or TRBD2, each matching 5 bases. Input material: blood, either unsorted or a sorted T cell fraction (not recorded which). The clonotype originates from a male donor with ankylosing spondylitis. The CDR3 loop is CSASLGTGVSYNEQFF. In nucleotides, the CDR3 is TGCAGTGCCAGCCTTGGGACGGGCGTCTCCTACAATGAGCAGTTCTTC.